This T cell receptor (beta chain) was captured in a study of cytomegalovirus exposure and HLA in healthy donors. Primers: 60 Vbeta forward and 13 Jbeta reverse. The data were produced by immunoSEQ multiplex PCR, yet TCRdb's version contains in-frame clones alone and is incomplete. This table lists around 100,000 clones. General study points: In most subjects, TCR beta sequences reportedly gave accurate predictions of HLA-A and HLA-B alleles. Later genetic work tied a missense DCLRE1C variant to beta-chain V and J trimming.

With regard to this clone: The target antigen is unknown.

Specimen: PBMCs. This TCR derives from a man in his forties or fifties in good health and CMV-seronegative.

CDR3 coding DNA: TGTGCCAACCGGGACAGTGGGAGCTATGGCTACACCTTC. Translating it yields CANRDSGSYGYTF. This chain joins TRBV6-5 and TRBJ1-2, with 7 bases that match TRBD1. V was pared by 10 bases and J by 4 bases, with 9 bases of the junction left unmatched. Germline CDR1 reads MNHEY; CDR2 reads SVGAGI. This CDR3 is 13 amino acids long.